A selection of T cell receptor beta chains follows, all from one sample in a study of response to subunit inactivated influenza vaccine. TCRdb itself ran the RT-PCR reads through MiXCR, one entry per CDR3 protein. This table holds 300,000 to 350,000 distinct CDR3 sequences, approximately 21% found once. The specimen comprised PBMCs from blood, sampled 21 months after vaccination. These receptors were taken from a man between 50 and 75 years old who received an inactivated influenza vaccine. The CDR3 runs from the conserved cysteine through the conserved F or W. The D gene is left open where the match is weak. Only part of the rows carry a size: once, few, many, or a class if the clone is expanded.

>TRBJ1-4|TRBV16|.|.
CASSPRGASGGKLFF
TGTGCCAGCAGCCCTCGGGGGGCCTCCGGAGGGAAACTGTTTTTT
>TRBJ1-4|TRBV5-1|.|few
CASSQSQGSREKLFF
TGCGCCAGCAGCCAGTCACAGGGATCCCGGGAAAAACTGTTTTTT
>TRBJ2-7|TRBV28|.|.
CASSYRNDYEQYF
TGTGCCAGCAGTTATAGGAATGACTACGAGCAGTACTTC
>TRBJ1-6|TRBV4-3|.|few
CASSQGARIGSPLHF
TGCGCCAGCAGCCAAGGGGCTCGAATTGGTTCACCCCTCCACTTT
>TRBJ2-7|TRBV10-3|.|few
CAISERPSYEQYF
TGTGCCATCAGTGAGCGTCCGAGCTACGAGCAGTACTTC
>TRBJ2-1|TRBV12-3/TRBV12-4|.|.
CASRGLSGAEGSYNEQFF
TGTGCCAGCAGAGGGCTATCGGGTGCGGAGGGATCCTACAATGAGCAGTTCTTC
>TRBJ2-2|TRBV10-3|.|.
CAIRTENSDGELFF
TGTGCCATCAGGACAGAGAACTCGGACGGGGAGCTGTTTTTT
>TRBJ2-7|TRBV11-2|.|few
CASSPRYRSGSYEQYF
TGTGCCAGCAGCCCCCGCTACAGGTCTGGTAGCTACGAGCAGTACTTC
>TRBJ2-2|TRBV7-6|TRBD2|few
CASSFEASGGSGELFF
TGTGCCAGCAGCTTTGAGGCTAGCGGGGGTTCCGGGGAGCTGTTTTTT
>TRBJ1-1|TRBV27|TRBD1|.
CASSPQGFYTEAFF
TGTGCCAGCAGTCCACAGGGGTTTTACACTGAAGCTTTCTTT
>TRBJ1-1|TRBV15|.|many
CATSRDRLNTEAFF
TGTGCCACCAGCAGAGACCGACTAAACACTGAAGCTTTCTTT
>TRBJ2-1|TRBV29-1|.|few
CSVERGSNEQFF
TGCAGCGTTGAGAGGGGCTCGAATGAGCAGTTCTTC
>TRBJ2-3|TRBV20-1|.|.
CSASGVDTQYF
TGCAGTGCTAGCGGGGTAGATACGCAGTATTTT
>TRBJ1-3|TRBV7-2|.|many
CASSSGHPGNTIYF
TGTGCCAGCAGCTCTGGACATCCTGGAAACACCATATATTTT
>TRBJ2-1|TRBV27|.|.
CASSTGTSVHSYNEQFF
TGTGCCAGCAGTACCGGGACTTCCGTACACTCCTACAATGAGCAGTTCTTC
>TRBJ2-7|TRBV9|.|.
CASSVDPYGSYEQYF
TGTGCCAGCAGCGTAGACCCCTACGGGAGCTACGAGCAGTATTTC
>TRBJ1-5|TRBV12-3/TRBV12-4|.|few
CASSSRLGRQPQHF
TGTGCCAGCAGTTCCCGACTGGGGCGGCAGCCCCAGCATTTT
>TRBJ1-6|TRBV12-3/TRBV12-4|.|.
CASSFTHVGSPLHF
TGTGCCAGCAGTTTTACTCATGTGGGATCACCCCTCCACTTT
>TRBJ1-5|TRBV7-8|TRBD1|.
CASSLWGTGVSNQPQHF
TGTGCCAGCAGCTTATGGGGGACAGGGGTAAGCAATCAGCCCCAGCATTTT
>TRBJ1-1|TRBV12-3/TRBV12-4|.|many
CASSFSDRGTEAFF
TGTGCCAGCAGTTTCTCCGATCGGGGAACTGAAGCTTTCTTT